The 9 T cell receptor beta chains in this list originate from one sample, sequenced in a study of human T cells and chemical hapten exposure. Time point reported: pre-sensitization, week 0. The treatment denotes: therapeutic diphenylcyclopropenone sensitization with weekly scalp DPC. Researchers extracted total RNA from unfractionated whole blood. TCRdb called the RACE reads again in MiXCR, with one record for every CDR3 protein. There are tens of thousands of distinct CDR3 sequences in the sample; 10% occur only once, and 27% lies in the top ten. The source was whole blood, collected in connection with sensitization to the hapten diphenylcyclopropenone (DPC). The receptors shown here come from a middle-aged man with alopecia areata. Some clones in this sample may be carry-over from other donors' samples.

This clonotype was seen a handful of times. Relative to the germline gene, one junction end is altered; a read error may explain this. The rearrangement links TRBV7-2 to TRBJ2-1; 10 bases match TRBD2. The CDR3 consists of 15 residues. CDR1 and CDR2 from the germline V gene are SGHTA and FQGNSA. CDR3: CASSLAGVFGIEQFF. Written as DNA, the CDR3 is TGTGCCAGCAGCCTAGCGGGAGTATTCGGCATTGAGCAGTTCTTC.

This clonotype has ten or more counts. The rearrangement uses TRBV18 and TRBJ2-3; D is unclear. CDR1 is KGHSH, CDR2 LQKENI, per germline. V was clipped by 5 bases and J by 4 bases, with 10 bases between them. The CDR3 consists of 13 residues. In nucleotides, the CDR3 is TGTGCCAGCTCATTGGGTGGCGCAGATACGCAGTATTTT. Amino acids: CASSLGGADTQYF.

The table lists this clonotype with a few counts. This rearrangement joins TRBV7-2 to TRBJ2-5, with TRBD1 as a possible D gene (6 bases). Germline V CDR1 and CDR2: SGHTA, FQGNSA. Between the trimmed V and J ends, which lost 3 bases and 4 bases, there was a span of 12 bases. The CDR3 extends over 14 amino acids. In DNA, the CDR3 is TGTGCCAGCAGCTTCGGCGACAGGCCAGAGACCCAGTACTTC. It specifies CASSFGDRPETQYF.

This clonotype was counted between two and nine times. In DNA, the CDR3 is TGTGCCAGCAGTGCAATAGTCATCGGGGAGCAGTTCTTC. Amino acid sequence: CASSAIVIGEQFF. The rearrangement uses TRBV2 and TRBJ2-1; D not resolved. CDR1 and CDR2 (germline): SNHLY, FYNNEI. This CDR3 contains 13 residues. The ends were cut back, 4 bases at V and 10 bases at J, with 14 bases in the middle.

This clonotype was seen many times. The V gene is TRBV5-5, the J gene TRBJ2-1; maybe TRBD1 (6 bases). The ends were cut back, 4 bases at V and 4 bases at J, with 21 bases in the middle. CDR3 length: 17 amino acids. Germline lookup yields CDR1 SGHKS and CDR2 YYEKEE (reference sequence). The CDR3 region has the DNA TGTGCCAGCAGCCTATTGACAGGCTTGGGGGCATACAATGAGCAGTTCTTC. This translates into CASSLLTGLGAYNEQFF.

Only a few counts were recorded for this clonotype. The rearrangement links TRBV24-1 to TRBJ2-1, with D uncertain. The length of the CDR3 is 12 residues. Germline-derived CDR1 and CDR2 are KGHDR and SFDVKD. Trimming pared 4 bases from V and 8 bases from J, leaving 8 bases between. DNA of the CDR3: TGTGCCACCAGTGACCAGCCATATGAGCAGTTCTTC. Translated, it gives CATSDQPYEQFF.

This clonotype has more than one count but fewer than ten. The V and J genes are TRBV27 and TRBJ1-5, with D uncertain. Germline values: CDR1 MNHEY, CDR2 SMNVEV (reference sequence). V lost 5 bases and J lost 1, with 9 bases in between. This CDR3 has 14 residues. CDR3: CASSLEPSNQPQHF. As DNA, the CDR3 is TGTGCCAGCAGTCTTGAGCCGAGCAATCAGCCCCAGCATTTT.

This clonotype was observed a single time. The J gene is TRBJ2-1, the V gene TRBV29-1, with 9 positions matching TRBD1. The CDR3 loop spans 12 amino acids. Trimming cost V 7 bases and J 3 bases; bases outside gene matches: 1. The germline gives CDR1 SQVTM, CDR2 ANQGSEA. CDR3: CSGDRDYNEQFF. The CDR3 DNA sequence: TGCAGCGGGGACAGGGACTACAATGAGCAGTTCTTC.

The rearrangement joins TRBV29-1 to TRBJ2-1; D is tentatively TRBD1 or TRBD2 (6 bases each). V lost 5 bases and J lost 16, with 9 bases in between. The germline V gene encodes CDR1 SQVTM and CDR2 ANQGSEA. This CDR3 has 8 amino acids. Written as DNA, the CDR3 is TGCAGCGTTAACGGGGGCTTCTTC. Amino acids: CSVNGGFF.